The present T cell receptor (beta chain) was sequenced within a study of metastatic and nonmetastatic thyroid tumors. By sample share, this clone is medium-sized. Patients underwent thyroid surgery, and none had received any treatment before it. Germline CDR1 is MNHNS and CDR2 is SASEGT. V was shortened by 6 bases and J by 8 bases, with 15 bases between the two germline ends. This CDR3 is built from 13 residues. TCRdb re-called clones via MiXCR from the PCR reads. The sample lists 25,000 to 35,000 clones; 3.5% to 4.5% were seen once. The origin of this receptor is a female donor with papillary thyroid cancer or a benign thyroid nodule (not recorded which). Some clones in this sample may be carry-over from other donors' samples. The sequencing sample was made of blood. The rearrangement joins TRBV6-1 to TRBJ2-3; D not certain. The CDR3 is CASREQGKVTQYF. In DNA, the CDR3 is TGTGCCAGCAGGGAACAAGGGAAAGTTACGCAGTATTTT.